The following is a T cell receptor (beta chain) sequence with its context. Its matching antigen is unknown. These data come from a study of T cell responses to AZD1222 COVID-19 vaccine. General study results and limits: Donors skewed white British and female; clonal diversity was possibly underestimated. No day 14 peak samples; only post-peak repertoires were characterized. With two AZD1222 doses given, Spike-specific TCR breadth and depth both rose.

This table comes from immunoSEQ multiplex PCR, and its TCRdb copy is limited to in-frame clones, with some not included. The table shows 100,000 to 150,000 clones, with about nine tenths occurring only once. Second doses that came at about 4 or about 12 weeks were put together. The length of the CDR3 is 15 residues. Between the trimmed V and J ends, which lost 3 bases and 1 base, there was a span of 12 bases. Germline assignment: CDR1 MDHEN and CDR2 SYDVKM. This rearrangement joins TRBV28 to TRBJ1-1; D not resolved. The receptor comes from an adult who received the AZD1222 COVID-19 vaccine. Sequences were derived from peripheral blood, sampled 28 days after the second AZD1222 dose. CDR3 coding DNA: TGTGCCAGCAGTTTCCCCGGCCGGGGGAACACTGAAGCTTTCTTT. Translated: CASSFPGRGNTEAFF.